One and the same sample provided the 7 T cell receptor beta chains below, sequenced in a study of blood T cell repertoires in COVID-19. The assay was immunoSEQ multiplex PCR, and TCRdb's table has in-frame clones only and misses some. Among around 200,000 clones, roughly 86% were seen once, and the ten largest hold around a tenth. Sequencing was carried out using PBMCs or T cells enriched from blood (not recorded which). These TCRs come from a man aged 18 to 29 with acute COVID-19.

The rearrangement joins TRBV5-4 to TRBJ2-7; a weak D match, TRBD2 (5 bases). The CDR3 sequence is 13 residues long. The V and J ends lost 4 bases and 5 bases respectively, with 13 bases between them. Germline CDR1 SGHNT, CDR2 YYREEE (reference sequence). The CDR3 DNA is TGTGCCAGCAGCGTTCTGGGAGTCCACGAGCAGTACTTC. It is translated as CASSVLGVHEQYF.

The chain employs TRBV6-1 and TRBJ2-7; D unresolved. Between the trimmed V and J ends, which lost 2 bases and 4 bases, there was a span of 6 bases. The germline gives CDR1 MNHNS, CDR2 SASEGT. The CDR3 is made up of 12 amino acids. The CDR3 reads CASSESLYEQYF. The DNA of the CDR3 is TGTGCCAGCAGTGAATCATTGTACGAGCAGTACTTC.

The chain recombines TRBV6-5 with TRBJ2-5; TRBD2 agrees at 8 bases. The CDR3 is 15 residues long. V lost 7 bases and J lost 1; bases outside the gene matches: 8. CDR1 MNHEY and CDR2 SVGAGI come from the germline V gene. The CDR3 DNA sequence: TGTGCCAGCAACATGGCGGGAGGCCTCCAAGAGACCCAGTACTTC. It specifies CASNMAGGLQETQYF.

The chain couples TRBV2 to TRBJ2-3, with D perhaps TRBD2 (6 bases). This CDR3 has 13 residues. V shed 3 bases and J shed 6 bases, with 10 bases lying between them. CDR1 and CDR2 from the germline V gene are SNHLY and FYNNEI. CDR3 in DNA: TGTGCCAGCAGTGAGGGTCGGGGGGATACGCAGTATTTT. It specifies CASSEGRGDTQYF.

This chain joins TRBV6-5 and TRBJ1-2; 7 nucleotides align to TRBD1. The CDR3 runs 16 residues. Germline assignment: CDR1 MNHEY and CDR2 SVGAGI. V dropped 0 bases and J dropped 2; count of bases not matched to a gene: 6. The CDR3 region is CASSYSAGTVNYGYTF. CDR3 DNA sequence: TGTGCCAGCAGTTACTCGGCGGGGACAGTAAACTATGGCTACACCTTC.

The V call is TRBV24-1, the J call TRBJ1-1, with D possibly matching TRBD1 (5 bases). Germline CDR1 and CDR2: KGHDR and SFDVKD. The V end was cut by 1 base, the J end by 0 bases, with 8 bases between. The CDR3 runs to 15 residues. The CDR3 DNA reads TGTGCCACCAGTGATTTAGGGGTTCTGAACACTGAAGCTTTCTTT. Amino acids: CATSDLGVLNTEAFF.

The rearrangement uses TRBV4-1 and TRBJ1-5; 7 bases map to TRBD1. The ends lost 4 bases at V and 2 bases at J; junction bases unmatched: 2. This CDR3 has 14 amino acids. Germline V lookup: CDR1 MGHRA, CDR2 YSYEKL. The CDR3 DNA follows: TGCGCCAGCAGCCGCGGACAGGGCAATCAGCCCCAGCATTTT. Amino acids: CASSRGQGNQPQHF.